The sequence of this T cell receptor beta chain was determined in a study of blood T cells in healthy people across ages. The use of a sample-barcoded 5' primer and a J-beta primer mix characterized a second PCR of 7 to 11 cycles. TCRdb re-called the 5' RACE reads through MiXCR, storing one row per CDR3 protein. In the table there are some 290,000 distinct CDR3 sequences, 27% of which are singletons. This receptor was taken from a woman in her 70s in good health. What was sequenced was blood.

The CDR3 reads CSAREGPPGGYTF. The CDR3 DNA sequence: TGCAGTGCTAGAGAGGGGCCCCCGGGTGGCTACACCTTC. V is TRBV20-1 and J is TRBJ1-2, with D maybe TRBD1 (5 bases). Germline assignment: CDR1 DFQATT and CDR2 SNEGSKA (reference sequence). Trimming removed 0 bases at V and 7 bases at J, with 12 bases between. The CDR3 totals 13 residues.